The 10 T cell receptor beta chains below come from one sample, sequenced in a study of blood T cells in healthy people across ages. Primers used in a second PCR of roughly 6 to 11 cycles were a sample-barcoded 5' primer and a J-beta primer mix. TCRdb reprocessed the 5' RACE reads via MiXCR and lists one record per CDR3 protein. This sample has about 800,000 distinct CDR3 sequences, with over 45% found just once. Material: blood. Every receptor here comes from a man aged 25-45 years in good health.

The chain links TRBV12-3 or TRBV12-4 to TRBJ1-4; no clear D gene. V lost 6 bases and J lost 5, with 13 bases in between. The CDR3 has 14 amino acids. This CDR3 reads CASRLGPMNEKLFF. Here the CDR3 DNA reads TGTGCCAGCAGGCTAGGACCGATGAATGAAAAACTGTTTTTT.

The V call is TRBV4-1, the J call TRBJ2-1; 9 bases align to TRBD1. From germline, CDR1 is MGHRA and CDR2 YSYEKL. The CDR3 runs to 16 residues. V was pared by 6 bases and J by 4 bases, with 10 bases of the junction left unmatched. Written as DNA, the CDR3 is TGCGCCAGCAGACCTAATCCGGGACAGGGTTACAATGAGCAGTTCTTC. Its translation is CASRPNPGQGYNEQFF.

This rearrangement joins TRBV20-1 to TRBJ2-5; 8 nucleotides match TRBD2. The CDR3 is made up of 13 amino acids. Losses at the gene ends were 0 bases for V and 9 bases for J; bases not matched to a gene: 6. The germline gives CDR1 DFQATT, CDR2 SNEGSKA (reference sequence). The CDR3 sequence: CSAREGLALPQYF. The CDR3 DNA follows: TGCAGTGCTAGAGAAGGACTAGCTCTCCCCCAGTACTTC.

The chain links TRBV7-2 to TRBJ2-1; 12 bases align to TRBD2. The CDR3 is 19 residues long. In germline, CDR1 is SGHTA, CDR2 FQGNSA. Unmatched junction bases numbered 10, after V lost 4 bases and J lost 0 bases. CDR3 protein: CASSWKGTSGSRSYNEQFF. Here the CDR3 DNA reads TGTGCCAGCAGCTGGAAAGGGACTAGCGGGTCACGCTCCTACAATGAGCAGTTCTTC.

This clonotype was observed a few times. The chain links TRBV20-1 to TRBJ2-5; D not certain. This CDR3 is 13 amino acids long. The V and J ends lost 2 bases and 1 base respectively, with 8 bases between them. Per the germline V gene, CDR1 is DFQATT and CDR2 is SNEGSKA (reference sequence). CDR3 protein: CSARHFPQETQYF. The CDR3 coding sequence is TGCAGTGCTAGACACTTTCCCCAAGAGACCCAGTACTTC.

In regard to this clonotype: The junction and the germline gene differ at one end; a read error may be behind it. The chain has TRBV27 and TRBJ1-5; D may be TRBD1 (5 bases). This CDR3 has 15 residues. Germline CDR1 MNHEY, CDR2 SMNVEV (reference sequence). CDR3 DNA sequence: TGTGCCAGCAGTTACAAGGATGGGGCGGGTCAGCCCCAGAATTTT. It codes for CASSYKDGAGQPQNF.

This chain uses TRBV6-5 with TRBJ1-2; perhaps TRBD1 as D (6 bases). Germline V gene data show CDR1 as MNHEY and CDR2 as SVGAGI. Trimming removed 7 bases at V and 2 bases at J, with 14 bases between. The CDR3 is 14 residues long. The DNA of the CDR3 is TGTGCCAGCACCGATGACAGGAGAAACTATGGCTACACCTTC. Translated, it gives CASTDDRRNYGYTF.

This clonotype was counted between two and nine times. CDR3 loop: CASQGANSGANVLTF. The CDR3 coding sequence is TGCGCCTCGCAGGGCGCAAACTCTGGGGCCAACGTCCTGACTTTC. The genes are TRBV4-3 and TRBJ2-6; tentatively, D is TRBD1 (5 bases). V was trimmed by 11 bases and J by 0 bases, leaving 14 bases between them. Germline-derived CDR1 and CDR2 are LGHNA and YSLEER. The CDR3 covers 15 residues.

This clonotype was picked up many times. The chain employs TRBV29-1 and TRBJ2-7, with D tentatively TRBD1 or TRBD2 (5 bases each). Germline values: CDR1 SQVTM, CDR2 ANQGSEA. V lost 2 bases to trimming and J lost 0 bases, with 11 bases between them. CDR3 length: 14 amino acids. For the CDR3, the DNA is TGCAGCGTTGAACTCGGGACGAACTCCTACGAGCAGTACTTC. This gives the protein CSVELGTNSYEQYF.

The chain is built from TRBV21-1 and TRBJ1-1. TRBV21-1 is an annotated pseudogene. This CDR3 spans 16 amino acids. In DNA, the CDR3 is TGTGCCAGCAGCAAAAGTGCCGGGGTTCGGGTCACTGAAGCTTTCTTT. Protein: CASSKSAGVRVTEAFF.